This T cell receptor (beta chain) was documented in a study of T cells after posttransplantation cyclophosphamide. Cyclophosphamide on days +3 and +4 followed busulfan-fludarabine conditioning and a marrow graft. The length of the CDR3 is 15 residues. The germline V gene encodes CDR1 LNHDA and CDR2 SQIVND (reference sequence). The germline V and J ends were trimmed by 5 bases and 0 bases, with 11 bases remaining between them. The method was immunoSEQ multiplex PCR; TCRdb's version includes in-frame clones alone and lacks a portion of them. This repertoire shows 1,500 to 2,000 clones, roughly 79% found once; its top ten account for roughly 18%.

Sequences were derived from PBMCs, sampled approximately 300 days after allogeneic stem cell transplant with posttransplant cyclophosphamide. The clonotype comes from a male patient younger than 45 who received an allogeneic stem cell transplant from a related donor, was CMV-positive, and had acute GVHD only. A share of the T cells may be of graft donor origin. The chain employs TRBV19 and TRBJ1-3, with D possibly matching TRBD1 (5 bases). CDR3 amino acids: CASSLQVRSGNTIYF. In nucleotides, the CDR3 is TGTGCCAGTAGTTTACAGGTCCGCTCTGGAAACACCATATATTTT.